The 18 T cell receptor beta chains in this list originate from one sample, sequenced in a study of shared clonotypes between healthy human individuals. Libraries were prepared by immunoSEQ multiplex PCR; TCRdb keeps only in-frame clonotypes and omits some of them. Of about 960,000 clones listed, around 80% are singletons. The material sequenced was memory CD4+ T cells sorted from blood. Described subset: CD45RA-negative fraction. The receptors come from a man younger than 35 in good health.

This clone has a handful of counts. The chain joins TRBV4-3 to TRBJ1-2, with D possibly TRBD1 on 5 matching bases. The CDR3 consists of 15 residues. CDR1 is LGHNA, CDR2 YSLEER, per germline. Trimming took 1 base from V and 4 from J, leaving 13 bases between them. The CDR3 is CASSQGGYGAYGYTF. The CDR3, as DNA: TGCGCCAGCAGCCAAGGGGGTTATGGGGCCTATGGCTACACCTTC.

With respect to this clone: It is unclear where the CDR3 begins or ends on the DNA, so no DNA is shown, and the CDR3 is as TCRdb lists it. This CDR3 is CASSSGQVSYEQYF. The chain carries TRBV19 and TRBJ2-7; the table's D call of TRBD1 was not tested on the DNA. The CDR3 spans 14 amino acids, including both terminal residues. CDR1 is LNHDA and CDR2 is SQIVND in the germline V gene (reference sequence).

V usage is TRBV29-1 and J usage is TRBJ2-1, with D perhaps matching TRBD1 (6 bases). The CDR3 contains 14 residues. The germline V and J ends were trimmed by 6 bases and 0 bases, with 12 bases remaining between them. CDR1 is SQVTM, CDR2 ANQGSEA, per germline. CDR3 region: CSVKDRSSYNEQFF. CDR3 nucleotides: TGCAGCGTGAAAGACAGGAGCTCCTACAATGAGCAGTTCTTC.

For this clone: A far larger clone is one nucleotide away, so this likely arose from a read error. The chain recombines TRBV11-2 with TRBJ1-3; D unclear. The CDR3 runs to 13 residues. V lost 2 bases, J lost 1 base, and 3 bases lay in between. Germline V gene lookup returns CDR1 SGHAT and CDR2 FQNNGV. This CDR3 reads CASSLRSGNTIYF. The CDR3 nucleotides are TGTGCCAGCAGCTTAAGATCTGGAAACACCATATATTTT. The entire variable domain, with the rest obtained from reference TRBV11-2 and TRBJ1-3, is as follows: EAGVAQSPRYKIIEKRQSVAFWCNPISGHATLYWYQQILGQGPKLLIQFQNNGVVDDSQLPKDRFSAERLKGVDSTLKIQPAKLEDSAVYLCASSLRSGNTIYFGEGSWLTVV.

The chain combines TRBV28 with TRBJ2-5; TRBD2 aligns across 10 bases. Per germline, CDR1 MDHEN and CDR2 SYDVKM. This CDR3 spans 16 amino acids. Germline trimming cut 7 bases from V and 4 bases from J; bases unmatched to any gene: 12. The CDR3 is CASKTGLAGESETQYF. For the CDR3, the DNA is TGTGCCAGCAAGACAGGGCTAGCGGGGGAGTCAGAGACCCAGTACTTC.

The rearrangement uses TRBV6-5 and TRBJ1-2; the match to TRBD1 covers 7 bases. The V gene's germline CDR1 is MNHEY and CDR2 SVGAGI. The CDR3 has 14 residues. V was clipped by 6 bases and J by 5 bases; unmatched bases: 9. Here the CDR3 reads CASRQAGQNYGYTF. The CDR3 DNA reads TGTGCCAGCAGGCAAGCGGGACAGAATTATGGCTACACCTTC.

This chain uses TRBV30 with TRBJ2-1, with a tentative D call TRBD2 (5 bases). V lost 8 bases and J lost 2, with 10 bases in between. In germline, CDR1 is GTSNPN, CDR2 SVGIG (reference sequence). This CDR3 contains 12 residues. The CDR3 loop reads CAVGSAYNEQFF. In DNA, the CDR3 is TGTGCCGTGGGGAGCGCCTACAATGAGCAGTTCTTC.

This chain joins TRBV28 and TRBJ1-5; D is ambiguous. The CDR3 has 16 amino acids. The germline gives CDR1 MDHEN, CDR2 SYDVKM. V was clipped by 6 bases and J by 2 bases, with 17 bases between them. Written as DNA, the CDR3 is TGTGCCAGCAGCCCAACGGAGGGTTTGGGCAATCAGCCCCAGCATTTT. Translating gives CASSPTEGLGNQPQHF. The whole variable domain, remainder taken from reference TRBV28 and TRBJ1-5, is DVKVTQSSRYLVKRTGEKVFLECVQDMDHENMFWYRQDPGLGLRLIYFSYDVKMKEKGDIPEGYSVSREKKERFSLILESASTNQTSMYLCASSPTEGLGNQPQHFGDGTRLSIL.

The chain employs TRBV5-1 and TRBJ2-5; 8 bases match TRBD2. The CDR3 loop spans 18 amino acids. The germline CDR1 and CDR2 sequences are SGHRS and YFSETQ. V was pared by 1 base and J by 0 bases, with 11 bases of the junction left unmatched. CDR3: CASSLSSGIGVYQETQYF. The CDR3, as DNA: TGCGCCAGCAGCTTGAGTAGCGGGATCGGTGTTTACCAAGAGACCCAGTACTTC.

This clone has just one count. The rearrangement uses TRBV6-6 and TRBJ1-1; D might be TRBD1 (6 bases). The V gene lost 0 bases and the J gene lost 6 bases, with 11 bases spanning the gap. The CDR3 consists of 14 residues. Germline-derived CDR1 and CDR2 are MNHNY and SVGAGI (reference sequence). The DNA of the CDR3 is TGTGCCAGCAGTTACTCCGACAGGATCCCTGAAGCTTTCTTT. This gives the protein CASSYSDRIPEAFF.

This clone was counted a few times. The genes are TRBV5-4 and TRBJ2-7, with 8 bases matching TRBD1. The CDR3 has 12 amino acids. Per the germline V gene, CDR1 is SGHNT and CDR2 is YYREEE (reference sequence). V gave up 10 bases and J gave up 5 bases; unmatched junction bases: 8. As DNA, the CDR3 is TGTGCCCCCGAGGACAGGGCTAACGAGCAGTACTTC. This translates into CAPEDRANEQYF. Complete variable domain (other parts from reference TRBV5-4 and TRBJ2-7): ETGVTQSPTHLIKTRGQQVTLRCSSQSGHNTVSWYQQALGQGPQFIFQYYREEENGRGNFPPRFSGLQFPNYSSELNVNALELDDSALYLCAPEDRANEQYFGPGTRLTVT.

J is TRBJ2-7 and V is TRBV11-2; TRBD2 aligns across 7 bases. J gave up 1 base and V 1 base, and 4 bases lay outside the gene matches. Germline V CDR1 and CDR2: SGHAT, FQNNGV. The CDR3 extends over 15 amino acids. The CDR3: CASSLGMGGSYEQYF. The CDR3 DNA reads as TGTGCCAGCAGCTTAGGGATGGGGGGGTCCTACGAGCAGTACTTC.

The chain links TRBV7-9 to TRBJ2-1; a weak D match, TRBD2 (6 bases). The germline V gene has CDR1 SEHNR and CDR2 FQNEAQ (reference sequence). V lost 5 bases and J lost 6, with 17 bases in between. The CDR3 is made up of 15 amino acids. Here the CDR3 DNA reads TGTGCCAGCAGCCGCGCGGGGAGCGCGACCAATGAGCAGTTCTTC. Translating it yields CASSRAGSATNEQFF.

The chain links TRBV5-6 to TRBJ2-1; TRBD1 matches at 7 bases. CDR3 size: 13 residues. Trimming at V came to 4 bases and at J to 8 bases, leaving 6 bases not matched to a gene. CDR1 SGHDT and CDR2 YYEEEE come from the germline V gene. The CDR3 coding sequence is TGTGCCAGCAGCGACGACAGGGTCTATGAGCAGTTCTTC. As protein: CASSDDRVYEQFF.

V and J are TRBV7-3 and TRBJ2-1, with D hard to call. Germline V gene sequence: CDR1 SGHTA, CDR2 FQGTGA. This CDR3 contains 12 residues. The V end was cut by 5 bases, the J end by 5 bases, with 7 bases between. CDR3 bases: TGTGCCAGCAGCCCCCCCCACAATGAGCAGTTCTTC. It translates to CASSPPHNEQFF.

This clone was detected ten times or more. The chain is built from TRBV10-3 and TRBJ1-2; no reliable D call. Germline CDR1 ENHRY, CDR2 SYGVKD. CDR3 length: 13 residues. Trimming pared 6 bases from V and 7 bases from J, leaving 15 bases between. The CDR3 DNA sequence: TGTGCCATCAGCGTCGGGCCGCCGCGTGGCTACACCTTC. Amino acids: CAISVGPPRGYTF.

This clone has just one count. The chain couples TRBV27 to TRBJ2-3; tentative D call: TRBD2 (5 bases). The CDR3 length is 12 residues. V was shortened by 5 bases and J by 6 bases, with 9 bases between the two germline ends. Germline V gene lookup returns CDR1 MNHEY and CDR2 SMNVEV (reference sequence). The CDR3, as DNA: TGTGCCAGCAGTGGGTTAGCGGATACGCAGTATTTT. Protein sequence: CASSGLADTQYF.

This clone occurred once. The rearrangement uses TRBV14 and TRBJ2-7, with 7 positions matching TRBD2. Germline loops: CDR1 SGHDN, CDR2 FVKESK. Trimming at V came to 4 bases and at J to 4 bases, leaving 7 bases not matched to a gene. CDR3 length equals 14 residues. The CDR3 DNA sequence: TGTGCCAGCAGCCCTCTACTAGCGTCGTACGAGCAGTACTTC. Its translation: CASSPLLASYEQYF. Full variable domain (remainder filled in from reference TRBV14 and TRBJ2-7): EAGVTQFPSHSVIEKGQTVTLRCDPISGHDNLYWYRRVMGKEIKFLLHFVKESKQDESGMPNNRFLAERTGGTYSTLKVQPAELEDSGVYFCASSPLLASYEQYFGPGTRLTVT.